What follows are 24 T cell receptor beta chains derived from one specimen sequenced in a study of T cell changes during pregnancy in multiple sclerosis. The assay was immunoSEQ multiplex PCR, and TCRdb's table has in-frame clones only and misses some. This sample has under 35,000 clones, with approximately 91% found just once. The sequencing here drew on CD8+ T cells from peripheral blood mononuclear cells, taken before pregnancy. All receptors derive from a female donor with multiple sclerosis, enrolled in a pregnancy study.

This chain joins TRBV4-3 and TRBJ1-2; possibly TRBD1 for D (5 bases). Germline V CDR1 and CDR2: LGHNA, YSLEER. Trimming took 5 bases from V and 4 from J, leaving 23 bases between them. The CDR3 length is 17 residues. CDR3 in amino acids: CASSSQDWAGEGYGYTF. DNA of the CDR3: TGCGCCAGCAGCAGCCAAGATTGGGCGGGGGAGGGCTATGGCTACACCTTC.

V is TRBV2 and J is TRBJ1-5, with TRBD1 matching 7 bases. This CDR3 has 13 residues. Looked up from germline, CDR1 is SNHLY and CDR2 is FYNNEI. J was trimmed by 4 bases and V by 6 bases; bases with no gene match: 3. DNA of the CDR3: TGTGCCAGCAGGGGACAGACTAATCAGCCCCAGCATTTT. Translating it yields CASRGQTNQPQHF.

The chain employs TRBV4-3 and TRBJ1-6; D is unclear. CDR1 and CDR2 from the germline V gene are LGHNA and YSLEER. The CDR3 covers 15 residues. V lost 0 bases, J lost 5 bases, and 8 bases lay in between. CDR3 sequence: CASSQDTGDNSPLHF. In DNA form, the CDR3 reads TGCGCCAGCAGCCAAGATACCGGGGATAATTCACCCCTCCACTTT.

This clone has a handful of counts. The V gene is TRBV12-2, the J gene TRBJ2-7; the table names TRBD2, a call not compared with the DNA. TRBV12-2 is classified as a pseudogene. CDR3 length: 15 residues. Written as DNA, the CDR3 is TGTGCAAGTCGCTTAGTTAGCGGGGCCTATCGGGAGCAGTACTTC. Protein: CASRLVSGAYREQYF.

The V call is TRBV29-1, the J call TRBJ2-2; 7 bases are shared with TRBD1. Germline values: CDR1 SQVTM, CDR2 ANQGSEA. The CDR3 covers 17 residues. J gave up 5 bases and V 6 bases, and 18 bases lay outside the gene matches. The CDR3: CSVLSTTGEGSTGELFF. DNA of the CDR3: TGCAGCGTCCTCTCCACTACAGGGGAAGGGAGTACCGGGGAGCTGTTTTTT.

V usage is TRBV7-9 and J usage is TRBJ1-2; D call uncertain. V lost 5 bases and J lost 5, with 18 bases in between. This CDR3 comprises 15 residues. Germline V CDR1 and CDR2: SEHNR, FQNEAQ (reference sequence). The CDR3 here is CASSPPPRGYYGYTF. As DNA, the CDR3 is TGTGCCAGCAGCCCGCCCCCGCGGGGTTATTATGGCTACACCTTC.

This chain joins TRBV7-2 and TRBJ2-5, with a possible D match to TRBD1 (6 bases). The germline V gene has CDR1 SGHTA and CDR2 FQGNSA. Trimming shortened V by 1 base and J by 5 bases, and 11 bases separated the two germline ends. CDR3 length: 14 residues. The CDR3 bases are TGTGCCAGCAGCTTAGACGCGCAGGGGGAGACCCAGTACTTC. This gives the protein CASSLDAQGETQYF.

The chain employs TRBV5-1 and TRBJ1-1; the D is unclear. The CDR3 runs to 15 residues. Germline V gives CDR1 SGHRS, CDR2 YFSETQ. V was clipped by 0 bases and J by 0 bases, with 9 bases between them. CDR3 bases: TGCGCCAGCAGCTTGGCTGGGAGTTTGAACACTGAAGCTTTCTTT. Protein: CASSLAGSLNTEAFF.

This clone was detected once. The genes are TRBV4-1 and TRBJ2-7; TRBD1 might be the D (6 bases). This CDR3 has 14 residues. V gave up 0 bases and J gave up 4 bases, with 10 bases separating them. Per the germline V gene, CDR1 is MGHRA and CDR2 is YSYEKL. The CDR3 nucleotides are TGCGCCAGCAGCCAAGATGGGGGCAGTTACGAGCAGTACTTC. As protein: CASSQDGGSYEQYF.

The chain employs TRBV4-1 and TRBJ2-5; 7 bases line up with TRBD1. V shed 0 bases, J shed 3 bases, and the junction held 10 bases outside the gene matches. The CDR3 loop spans 17 amino acids. Germline V lookup: CDR1 MGHRA, CDR2 YSYEKL. CDR3 in DNA: TGCGCCAGCAGCCAAGATCCGAGACAGGGAATGGAAGAGACCCAGTACTTC. Encoded protein: CASSQDPRQGMEETQYF.

The rearrangement links TRBV7-2 to TRBJ1-4, with 9 bases matching TRBD1. V dropped 0 bases and J dropped 4; count of bases not matched to a gene: 6. The CDR3 runs to 17 residues. Germline CDR1 reads SGHTA; CDR2 reads FQGNSA. As DNA, the CDR3 is TGTGCCAGCAGCTTAGCGAAGGGACAGGGAAATAATGAAAAACTGTTTTTT. Translated: CASSLAKGQGNNEKLFF. Using reference TRBV7-2 and TRBJ1-4 for the parts outside the CDR3, the full variable domain is GAGVSQSPSNKVTEKGKDVELRCDPISGHTALYWYRQSLGQGLEFLIYFQGNSAPDKSGLPSDRFSAERTGGSVSTLTIQRTQQEDSAVYLCASSLAKGQGNNEKLFFGSGTQLSVL.

The chain uses TRBV6-1 and TRBJ2-7, with TRBD1 as a possible D gene (5 bases). Trimming pared 7 bases from V and 4 bases from J, leaving 17 bases between. This CDR3 comprises 14 residues. Germline assignment: CDR1 MNHNS and CDR2 SASEGT. The CDR3 here is CASTTDRTNYEQYF. The CDR3 nucleotides are TGTGCCAGCACCACAGACAGAACCAATTACGAGCAGTACTTC.

The CDR3 coding sequence is TGTGCCAGCAGCCCAGGGACAGGCTATGGCTACACCTTC. It encodes CASSPGTGYGYTF. The chain employs TRBV9 and TRBJ1-2; 8 bases are a match to TRBD1. CDR1 is SGDLS and CDR2 is YYNGEE in the germline V gene. Trimming cost V 4 bases and J 4 bases; bases outside gene matches: 3. CDR3 size: 13 residues.

DNA for the CDR3: TGTGCCAGTAGTACGGGACAGGACTACGAGCAGTACTTC. Translation gives CASSTGQDYEQYF. The rearrangement joins TRBV19 to TRBJ2-7, with TRBD1 matching over 8 bases. Germline CDR1 and CDR2: LNHDA and SQIVND (reference sequence). There are 13 residues in the CDR3. Trimming removed 4 bases from V and 3 bases from J; junction bases left unmatched: 2.

The V call is TRBV29-1, the J call TRBJ2-7; tentatively, D is TRBD2 (6 bases). The CDR3 runs 13 residues. Germline V gene data show CDR1 as SQVTM and CDR2 as ANQGSEA. V dropped 7 bases and J dropped 2 bases, with 15 bases sitting between them. The CDR3 protein is CSAGGGGTYEQYF. The CDR3 DNA sequence: TGCAGCGCCGGGGGTGGGGGGACCTACGAGCAGTACTTC.

The chain has TRBV4-1 and TRBJ2-7; weak D call: TRBD2 (6 bases). V lost 0 bases, J lost 1 base, and 10 bases lay in between. The germline gives CDR1 MGHRA, CDR2 YSYEKL. The CDR3 sequence is 15 residues long. This chain's CDR3 is CASSQEGGWSYEQYF. The CDR3 DNA sequence: TGCGCCAGCAGCCAAGAAGGAGGGTGGTCCTACGAGCAGTACTTC.

J is TRBJ2-5 and V is TRBV6-1; the match to TRBD1 covers 7 bases. Germline values: CDR1 MNHNS, CDR2 SASEGT. With V trimmed by 4 bases and J by 5 bases, 10 bases remained unmatched. CDR3 size: 15 residues. The CDR3 is CASSVLTGTDETQYF. CDR3 DNA sequence: TGTGCCAGCAGTGTACTTACCGGGACAGATGAGACCCAGTACTTC.

The chain has TRBV6-4 and TRBJ2-6; no firm D call. The CDR3 is 16 residues long. Germline V lookup: CDR1 MRHNA, CDR2 SNTAGT. V lost 0 bases, J lost 1 base, and 7 bases lay in between. CDR3 sequence reads: CASSDSVQSGANVLTF. The CDR3 nucleotides are TGTGCCAGCAGTGACTCGGTGCAGTCTGGGGCCAACGTCCTGACTTTC.

J is TRBJ1-3 and V is TRBV13; 8 positions match TRBD1. This CDR3 contains 19 residues. V shed 5 bases, J shed 0 bases, and the junction held 15 bases outside the gene matches. Germline V CDR1 and CDR2: PRHDT, FYEKMQ (reference sequence). The CDR3 loop is CASSRGRDRLQDSGNTIYF. CDR3 DNA sequence: TGTGCCAGCAGCAGGGGCCGGGACAGGCTCCAAGACTCTGGAAACACCATATATTTT. Complete variable domain (other parts from reference TRBV13 and TRBJ1-3): AAGVIQSPRHLIKEKRETATLKCYPIPRHDTVYWYQQGPGQDPQFLISFYEKMQSDKGSIPDRFSAQQFSDYHSELNMSSLELGDSALYFCASSRGRDRLQDSGNTIYFGEGSWLTVV.

The rearrangement joins TRBV6-4 to TRBJ2-7; 7 nucleotides match TRBD1. The CDR3 runs to 15 residues. Per the germline V gene, CDR1 is MRHNA and CDR2 is SNTAGT. With V trimmed by 4 bases and J by 0 bases, 6 bases remained unmatched. The CDR3 here is CASSGGDRSSYEQYF. CDR3 DNA: TGTGCCAGCAGTGGAGGGGACAGAAGCTCCTACGAGCAGTACTTC.

The chain joins TRBV7-9 to TRBJ2-5; D unclear. Germline V CDR1 and CDR2: SEHNR, FQNEAQ (reference sequence). Between the trimmed V and J ends, which lost 5 bases and 5 bases, there was a span of 9 bases. The CDR3 has 12 residues. Here the CDR3 reads CASSIALETQYF. The CDR3 region has the DNA TGTGCCAGCAGCATTGCGTTGGAGACCCAGTACTTC.

This clone was counted once. The V and J genes are TRBV4-3 and TRBJ2-7, with D perhaps TRBD1 (5 bases). The CDR3 spans 16 residues. The germline V and J ends were trimmed by 0 bases and 5 bases, with 17 bases remaining between them. Germline loops: CDR1 LGHNA, CDR2 YSLEER. Here the CDR3 reads CASSQDGAGRLDEQYF. The DNA of the CDR3 is TGCGCCAGCAGCCAAGATGGGGCAGGACGCCTTGACGAGCAGTACTTC.

On this clone: One end of the junction does not line up with germline, which may come from a read error. Additional DNA sequences in this sample encode the identical CDR3. This sequence joins TRBV9 and TRBJ1-6; 9 nucleotides agree with TRBD1. The CDR3 covers 15 residues. CDR1 SGDLS and CDR2 YYNGEE come from the germline V gene. DNA for the CDR3: TGTGCTAGCAGCGCCACAGGGGGCGGGAATTCACCCCTCCACTTT. This sequence encodes CASSATGGGNSPLHF.

The chain recombines TRBV28 with TRBJ1-4; D is ambiguous. CDR1 is MDHEN, CDR2 SYDVKM, per germline. Trimming removed 3 bases from V and 0 bases from J, with 8 bases in between. The CDR3 loop spans 15 amino acids. The CDR3 reads CASSFTGATNEKLFF. CDR3 coding DNA: TGTGCCAGCAGTTTTACCGGAGCAACTAATGAAAAACTGTTTTTT.